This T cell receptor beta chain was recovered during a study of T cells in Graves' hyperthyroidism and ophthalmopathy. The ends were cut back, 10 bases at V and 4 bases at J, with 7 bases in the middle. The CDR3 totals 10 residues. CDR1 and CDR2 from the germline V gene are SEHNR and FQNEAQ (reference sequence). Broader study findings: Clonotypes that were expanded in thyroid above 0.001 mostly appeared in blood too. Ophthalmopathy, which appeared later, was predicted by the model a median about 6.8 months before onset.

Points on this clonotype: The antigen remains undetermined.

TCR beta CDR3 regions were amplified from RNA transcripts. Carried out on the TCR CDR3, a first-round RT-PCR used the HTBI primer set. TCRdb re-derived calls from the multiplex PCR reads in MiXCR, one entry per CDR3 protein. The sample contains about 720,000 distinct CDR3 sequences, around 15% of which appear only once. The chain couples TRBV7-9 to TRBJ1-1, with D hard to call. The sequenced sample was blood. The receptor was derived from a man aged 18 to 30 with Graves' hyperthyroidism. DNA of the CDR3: TGTGCCATTAGGTCCACTGAAGCTTTCTTT. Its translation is CAIRSTEAFF.